The rows below give T cell receptor beta chains drawn from one sample of a study of cytomegalovirus exposure and HLA in healthy donors. Clones were read by immunoSEQ multiplex PCR, and TCRdb kept only the in-frame ones, dropping some. The sample includes about 100,000 clones, 50% to 70% of them seen just once. Source material: PBMCs. The receptors were sampled from a human donor in good health. CDR3s include the opening cysteine and the closing phenylalanine or tryptophan. A D gene is named only where the DNA matches it firmly. Clone size is not always given. Where it is, it says once, few, many or a class for expanded clones.

abundance: -; j_gene: TRBJ1-2; d_gene: -; v_gene: TRBV27; CDR3aa: CASSLSAGTSGPNYGYTF
abundance: once; j_gene: TRBJ1-4; d_gene: -; v_gene: TRBV4-1; CDR3aa: CASSQDSGIREKLFF
abundance: -; j_gene: TRBJ2-7; d_gene: TRBD1; v_gene: TRBV30; CDR3aa: CAWKRGGRGSYEQYF
abundance: -; j_gene: TRBJ1-2; d_gene: -; v_gene: TRBV27; CDR3aa: CASSQQPRYGYTF
abundance: -; j_gene: TRBJ1-3; d_gene: TRBD1; v_gene: TRBV2; CDR3aa: CASSVWSGQGRSFGNTIYF
abundance: -; j_gene: TRBJ1-4; d_gene: -; v_gene: TRBV5-1; CDR3aa: CASSLVGATNEKLFF
abundance: few; j_gene: TRBJ2-2; d_gene: TRBD2; v_gene: TRBV19; CDR3aa: CASSIELGLAYGGELFF
abundance: -; j_gene: TRBJ2-7; d_gene: TRBD2; v_gene: TRBV27; CDR3aa: CASSRRGLGYEQYF
abundance: -; j_gene: TRBJ1-4; d_gene: -; v_gene: TRBV6-5; CDR3aa: CASRPGKNPTRELFF
abundance: -; j_gene: TRBJ2-1; d_gene: -; v_gene: TRBV6-4; CDR3aa: CASSDSRFGSEQFF
abundance: -; j_gene: TRBJ2-2; d_gene: TRBD2; v_gene: TRBV4-1; CDR3aa: CASSHRTSGSLNTGELFF
abundance: -; j_gene: TRBJ1-2; d_gene: -; v_gene: TRBV7-9; CDR3aa: CASSLSGMVLYGYTF
abundance: few; j_gene: TRBJ2-2; d_gene: -; v_gene: TRBV7-2; CDR3aa: CASSFRTPNTGELFF
abundance: -; j_gene: TRBJ2-5; d_gene: -; v_gene: TRBV5-1; CDR3aa: CASSPSPQETQYF
abundance: -; j_gene: TRBJ2-3; d_gene: TRBD2; v_gene: TRBV10-1; CDR3aa: CASSPGLAGGDTQYF
abundance: few; j_gene: TRBJ2-5; d_gene: TRBD1; v_gene: TRBV5-1; CDR3aa: CASHTGGAETQYF
abundance: -; j_gene: TRBJ2-3; d_gene: -; v_gene: TRBV4-1; CDR3aa: CASSLDRSGTQYF
abundance: -; j_gene: TRBJ2-3; d_gene: -; v_gene: TRBV16; CDR3aa: CASSHGRDTQYF
abundance: -; j_gene: TRBJ2-2; d_gene: TRBD1; v_gene: TRBV29-1; CDR3aa: CSGRTGGTGELFF
abundance: -; j_gene: TRBJ1-5; d_gene: -; v_gene: TRBV28; CDR3aa: CASSLRNQPQHF
abundance: once; j_gene: TRBJ2-4; d_gene: TRBD2; v_gene: TRBV15; CDR3aa: CATSRGREGSKNIQYF
abundance: -; j_gene: TRBJ1-5; d_gene: TRBD1; v_gene: TRBV5-6; CDR3aa: CASSAGGTASNQPQHF
abundance: once; j_gene: TRBJ2-1; d_gene: TRBD2; v_gene: TRBV7-9; CDR3aa: CASSLEGTSGRVEQFF